These 11 T cell receptor beta chains share one sample of origin, sequenced in a study of control samples from healthy donors and cancer patients. Clones were read by immunoSEQ multiplex PCR, and TCRdb kept only the in-frame ones, dropping some. This sample yields about 160,000 clones, of which 85% to 90% are seen a single time; around 13% belongs to the top ten. Input material: blood. Receptors originate from a man under 40 in good health.

The chain couples TRBV1 to TRBJ2-7; the table names TRBD2, a call not compared with the DNA. TRBV1 is classified as a pseudogene. The CDR3 extends over 15 amino acids. The CDR3 nucleotides read TGCACCAGCAGCCCCCACCGGGACTTTTTCTACGAGCAGTACTTC. Encoded protein: CTSSPHRDFFYEQYF.

The sample holds one count of this clone. CDR3 protein: CASRTWDEQYF. The CDR3 coding sequence is TGTGCCAGCAGGACGTGGGACGAGCAGTACTTC. The rearrangement uses TRBV6-6 and TRBJ2-7; D is undetermined. Germline V gene data show CDR1 as MNHNY and CDR2 as SVGAGI (reference sequence). Trimming cost V 6 bases and J 5 bases, with 8 bases left between them. This CDR3 has 11 amino acids.

This clone was counted between two and nine times. The chain joins TRBV6-2 or TRBV6-3 to TRBJ1-2; a weak D match, TRBD1 (5 bases). CDR3 length equals 14 residues. Looked up from germline, CDR1 is MNHEY and CDR2 is SVGEGT. V was trimmed by 4 bases and J by 4 bases, leaving 13 bases between them. CDR3 in amino acids: CASSFSGGSYGYTF. CDR3 nucleotide sequence: TGTGCCAGCAGTTTTTCGGGGGGGTCCTATGGCTACACCTTC.

The chain has TRBV11-1 and TRBJ1-1, with D possibly TRBD1 on 6 matching bases. The CDR3 loop spans 14 amino acids. Trimming removed 5 bases at V and 3 bases at J, with 13 bases between. From germline, CDR1 is SGHAT and CDR2 FQDESV (reference sequence). CDR3 residues: CASSPGQRYTEAFF. In DNA form, the CDR3 reads TGTGCCAGCAGCCCAGGACAGAGGTACACTGAAGCTTTCTTT.

The table lists this clone with a few counts. The rearrangement uses TRBV4-2 and TRBJ2-7; D is perhaps TRBD2 (6 bases). The CDR3 spans 17 residues. Germline V gene data show CDR1 as LGHNA and CDR2 as YNFKEQ. Deletions cut 0 bases from V and 5 bases from J, with 20 bases between. The CDR3 loop reads CASSQESGSGLRHEQYF. The CDR3 nucleotides are TGTGCCAGCAGCCAAGAATCAGGGAGCGGGTTACGCCACGAGCAGTACTTC.

This chain connects TRBV7-8 to TRBJ2-5, with TRBD2 as a possible D gene (6 bases). V was shortened by 1 base and J by 5 bases, with 20 bases between the two germline ends. The CDR3 extends over 17 amino acids. Germline values: CDR1 SGHVS, CDR2 FQNEAQ. CDR3 bases: TGTGCCAGCAGCTTAGGGTTAGCGGTGCGGGATGGGGAGACCCAGTACTTC. Translating gives CASSLGLAVRDGETQYF.

The chain recombines TRBV7-2 with TRBJ1-2; D is ambiguous. Germline CDR1 SGHTA, CDR2 FQGNSA. The CDR3 extends over 14 amino acids. The germline V and J ends were trimmed by 5 bases and 4 bases, with 14 bases remaining between them. The CDR3 reads CASSLGLGPYGYTF. CDR3 bases: TGTGCCAGCAGCCTCGGGTTAGGACCCTATGGCTACACCTTC.

The chain is built from TRBV6-5 and TRBJ2-3, with D perhaps TRBD2 (5 bases). Germline values: CDR1 MNHEY, CDR2 SVGAGI. The CDR3 runs 12 residues. With 10 bases removed from V and 8 bases from J, the gap between germline ends came to 16 bases. The CDR3 DNA reads as TGTGCCACCATACACGGGATGGGTACGCAGTATTTT. This sequence encodes CATIHGMGTQYF.

The chain combines TRBV24-1 with TRBJ2-3, with D possibly TRBD2 on 7 matching bases. The CDR3 runs to 15 residues. Between the trimmed V and J ends, which lost 0 bases and 5 bases, there was a span of 11 bases. CDR1 is KGHDR and CDR2 is SFDVKD in the germline V gene. The CDR3 DNA reads TGTGCCACCAGTGATTTGCGGGGGGCTGGAGATACGCAGTATTTT. Translating it yields CATSDLRGAGDTQYF.

The chain combines TRBV27 with TRBJ2-2; D call uncertain. In germline, CDR1 is MNHEY, CDR2 SMNVEV (reference sequence). The CDR3 is 13 residues long. V was pared by 1 base and J by 2 bases, with 2 bases between. The CDR3 nucleotides read TGTGCCAGCAGTTTATTTAACACCGGGGAGCTGTTTTTT. Protein: CASSLFNTGELFF.

The J gene is TRBJ2-5, the V gene TRBV5-1; D may be TRBD2 (7 bases). Trimming pared 3 bases from V and 5 bases from J, leaving 20 bases between. This CDR3 is built from 16 residues. Germline CDR1 and CDR2: SGHRS and YFSETQ. CDR3 in DNA: TGCGCCAGCAGCTCGCCAGGGAGGGGGGCATATGAGACCCAGTACTTC. Its translation: CASSSPGRGAYETQYF.